Sequencing of this TCR beta chain was carried out in a study of cytomegalovirus exposure and HLA in healthy donors. This CDR3 is built from 19 residues. The germline V gene has CDR1 LNHDA and CDR2 SQIVND (reference sequence). V lost 5 bases to trimming and J lost 0 bases; unmatched junction nucleotides: 18. 13 Jbeta primers and 60 Vbeta primers were used for the PCR. Method: immunoSEQ multiplex PCR; TCRdb's copy keeps in-frame clones and lacks some. Here the sample spans about 80,000 clones, under 85% being singletons. This clone was seen a few times. The antigen remains unidentified. Whole-study results and caveats: About 87% or about 30% of the time was how often most TCR beta V segments were productive, according to an earlier analysis. One variant, a missense change in DCLRE1C, was linked in a later analysis to TCR beta V- and J-gene trimming. Across donors, sequencing depth was assumed by presence/absence analyses to be roughly uniform.

The sequence was obtained from a woman aged 40 to 55 in good health and CMV-seropositive. The sample consisted of PBMCs. The chain combines TRBV19 with TRBJ1-2; 7 bases align to TRBD1. The CDR3 sequence is CASSEAPIQGYLSNYGYTF. CDR3 DNA sequence: TGTGCCAGTAGTGAGGCCCCTATACAGGGGTATTTATCTAACTATGGCTACACCTTC.